This T cell receptor beta chain was captured in a study of blood T cell repertoires in COVID-19. For the study at large: From the United States, Italy and Spain came samples of acute and convalescent COVID-19. The analysed material was cDNA or gDNA that came from T cells, B-cell-depleted T cells, or PBMCs.

Looked up from germline, CDR1 is LNHNV and CDR2 is YYDKDF (reference sequence). CDR3 size: 15 residues. The germline V and J ends were trimmed by 0 bases and 10 bases, with 16 bases remaining between them. Authors' processing steps: Researchers report that nucleated cell counts were estimated from reference gene primer amplification. The assay was immunoSEQ multiplex PCR, and TCRdb's table has in-frame clones only and misses some. The DNA gave D and trimming, while V, J and clone size come from that table. This table has 200,000 to 250,000 clones, about 83% appearing once. This sequence originates from a man in his forties or fifties with acute or convalescent COVID-19. Sequencing was carried out using peripheral blood. The chain combines TRBV15 with TRBJ2-1; D ambiguous. For the CDR3, the DNA is TGTGCCACCAGCAGAGATCCCAGGATGAGACGAGAGCAGTTCTTC. Amino acid sequence: CATSRDPRMRREQFF.